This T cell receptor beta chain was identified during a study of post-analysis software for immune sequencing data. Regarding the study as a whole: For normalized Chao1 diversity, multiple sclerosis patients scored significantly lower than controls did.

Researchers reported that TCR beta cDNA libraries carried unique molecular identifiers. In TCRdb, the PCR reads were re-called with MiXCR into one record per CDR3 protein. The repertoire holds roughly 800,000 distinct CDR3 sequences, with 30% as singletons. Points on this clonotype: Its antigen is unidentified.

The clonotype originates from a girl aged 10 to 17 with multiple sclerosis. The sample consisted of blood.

CDR3 DNA sequence: TGTGCCAGCACCAGACCGGGACAGGGGGGAGAGACCCAGTACTTC. Amino acid sequence: CASTRPGQGGETQYF. The rearrangement uses TRBV7-2 and TRBJ2-5, with 11 bases aligning to TRBD1. The CDR3 has 15 residues. V trimming: 7 bases; J trimming: 4 bases; junction bases outside the gene matches: 8. In germline, CDR1 is SGHTA, CDR2 FQGNSA.